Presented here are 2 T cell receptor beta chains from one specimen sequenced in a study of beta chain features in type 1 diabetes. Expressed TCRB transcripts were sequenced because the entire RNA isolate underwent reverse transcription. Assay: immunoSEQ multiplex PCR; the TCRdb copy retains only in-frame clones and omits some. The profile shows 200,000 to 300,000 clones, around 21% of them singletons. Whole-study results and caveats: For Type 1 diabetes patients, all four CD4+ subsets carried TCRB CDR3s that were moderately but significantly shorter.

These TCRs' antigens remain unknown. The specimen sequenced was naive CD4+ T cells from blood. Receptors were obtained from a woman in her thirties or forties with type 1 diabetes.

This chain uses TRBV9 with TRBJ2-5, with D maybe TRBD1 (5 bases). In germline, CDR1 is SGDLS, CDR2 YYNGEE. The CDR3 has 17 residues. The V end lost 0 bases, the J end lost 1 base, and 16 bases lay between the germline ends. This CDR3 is CASSVGPIRGGQETQYF. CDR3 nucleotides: TGTGCCAGCAGCGTAGGGCCGATTAGGGGCGGCCAAGAGACCCAGTACTTC.

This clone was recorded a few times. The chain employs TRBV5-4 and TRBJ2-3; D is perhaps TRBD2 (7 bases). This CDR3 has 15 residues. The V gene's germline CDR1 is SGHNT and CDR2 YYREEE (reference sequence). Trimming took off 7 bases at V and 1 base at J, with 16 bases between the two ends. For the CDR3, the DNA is TGTGCCAGCCTAGAGGGGGGGCAGGGCACAGATACGCAGTATTTT. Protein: CASLEGGQGTDTQYF.